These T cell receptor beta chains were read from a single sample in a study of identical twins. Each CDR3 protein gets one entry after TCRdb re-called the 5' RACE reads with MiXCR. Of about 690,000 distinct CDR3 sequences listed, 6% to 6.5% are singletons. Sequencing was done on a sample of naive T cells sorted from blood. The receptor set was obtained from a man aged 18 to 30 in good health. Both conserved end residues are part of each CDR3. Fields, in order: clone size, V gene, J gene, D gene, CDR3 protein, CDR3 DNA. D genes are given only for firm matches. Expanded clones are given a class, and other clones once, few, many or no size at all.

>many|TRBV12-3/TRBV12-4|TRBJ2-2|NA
CASRIGKAGELFF
TGTGCCAGCAGGATCGGGAAGGCCGGGGAGCTGTTTTTT
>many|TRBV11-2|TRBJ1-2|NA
CASSQLRGREGYTF
TGTGCCAGCAGCCAACTGAGAGGGCGCGAGGGCTACACCTTC
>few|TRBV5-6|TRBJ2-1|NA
CASSLAAPGKDEQFF
TGTGCCAGCAGCTTGGCGGCTCCGGGGAAGGACGAGCAGTTCTTC
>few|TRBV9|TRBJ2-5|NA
CASSRGGTRETQYF
TGTGCCAGCAGCCGTGGGGGGACAAGGGAGACCCAGTACTTC
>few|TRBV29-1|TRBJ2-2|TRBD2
CSVDSGTSGDTGELFF
TGCAGCGTTGATAGTGGGACTAGCGGTGACACCGGGGAGCTGTTTTTT
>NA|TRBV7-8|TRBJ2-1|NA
CASSLGLGRDLDNEQFF
TGTGCCAGCAGCTTAGGGTTGGGCAGGGATTTAGACAATGAGCAGTTCTTC
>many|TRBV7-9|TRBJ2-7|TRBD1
CASSTPGTGSEQYF
TGTGCCAGCAGCACACCCGGGACAGGGTCCGAGCAGTACTTC
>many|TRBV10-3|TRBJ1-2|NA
CAAGTAKSGYGYTF
TGTGCCGCGGGAACAGCCAAATCGGGCTATGGCTACACCTTC
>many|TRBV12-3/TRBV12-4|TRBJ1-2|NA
CASRDRRGPYGYTF
TGTGCCAGCAGAGATCGTCGGGGGCCCTATGGCTACACCTTC
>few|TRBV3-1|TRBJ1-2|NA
CASSQPTREVGYTF
TGTGCCAGCAGCCAACCGACGCGGGAGGTCGGCTACACCTTC
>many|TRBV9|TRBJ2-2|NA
CASSTRLDTGELFF
TGTGCCAGCAGCACCCGACTAGACACCGGGGAGCTGTTTTTT
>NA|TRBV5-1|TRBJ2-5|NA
CASSSRTPEETQYF
TGCGCCAGCAGCTCACGGACTCCGGAAGAGACCCAGTACTTC
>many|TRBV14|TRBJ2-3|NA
CASSQDSWPFTDTQYF
TGTGCCAGCAGCCAAGATTCTTGGCCCTTCACAGATACGCAGTATTTT
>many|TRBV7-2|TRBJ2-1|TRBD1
CASSKQGKYNEQFF
TGTGCCAGCAGCAAACAGGGGAAATACAATGAGCAGTTCTTC
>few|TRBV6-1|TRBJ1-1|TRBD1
CASSPRTGVAFF
TGTGCCAGCAGTCCGAGGACAGGGGTAGCTTTCTTT
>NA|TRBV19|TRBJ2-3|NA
CASMVDGTDTQYF
TGTGCCAGTATGGTTGACGGGACAGATACGCAGTATTTT
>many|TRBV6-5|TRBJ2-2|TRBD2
CASSWEGRAGELFF
TGTGCCAGCAGTTGGGAGGGTCGGGCCGGGGAGCTGTTTTTT
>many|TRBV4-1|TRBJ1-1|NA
CASSQGGLTEAFF
TGCGCCAGCAGCCAGGGTGGACTAACTGAAGCTTTCTTT
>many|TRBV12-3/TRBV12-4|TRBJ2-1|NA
CASSYKTNSYNEQFF
TGTGCCAGCAGTTACAAGACTAACTCCTACAATGAGCAGTTCTTC
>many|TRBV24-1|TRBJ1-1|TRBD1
CATRDHRGEAFF
TGTGCCACCAGAGACCACAGGGGAGAAGCTTTCTTT
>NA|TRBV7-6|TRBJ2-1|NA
CASSYHYRDQEQFF
TGTGCCAGCAGCTACCATTACAGGGACCAAGAGCAGTTCTTC
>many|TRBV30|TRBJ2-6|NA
CAWSWQSGANVLTF
TGTGCCTGGAGTTGGCAGTCTGGGGCCAACGTCCTGACTTTC
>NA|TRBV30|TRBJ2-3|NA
CAWSRGNLGTDTQYF
TGTGCCTGGAGCCGGGGGAATCTAGGCACAGATACGCAGTATTTT
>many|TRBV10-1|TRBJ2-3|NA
CASSEETDTQYF
TGCGCCAGCAGTGAGGAGACAGATACGCAGTATTTT
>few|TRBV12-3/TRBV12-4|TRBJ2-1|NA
CASSLAREINEQFF
TGTGCCAGCAGTTTAGCGCGAGAGATCAATGAGCAGTTCTTC
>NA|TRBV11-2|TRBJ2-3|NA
CASSSPLGGLGDTQYF
TGTGCCAGCAGCTCCCCGTTGGGGGGGCTTGGAGATACGCAGTATTTT
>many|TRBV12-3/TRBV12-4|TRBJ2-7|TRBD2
CASRSQLLAGDEQYF
TGTGCCAGCAGGAGTCAGTTGCTAGCGGGTGACGAGCAGTACTTC
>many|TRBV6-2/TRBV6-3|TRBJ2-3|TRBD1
CASSAYRGTDTQYF
TGTGCCAGCAGTGCATACAGGGGAACAGATACGCAGTATTTT
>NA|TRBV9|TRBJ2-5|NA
CASSAGGTAQETQYF
TGTGCCAGCAGCGCCGGGGGGACAGCCCAAGAGACCCAGTACTTC
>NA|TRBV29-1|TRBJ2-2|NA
CSVDLTGELFF
TGCAGCGTTGACTTGACCGGGGAGCTGTTTTTT
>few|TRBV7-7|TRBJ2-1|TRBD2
CASSLRTSGRFDEQFF
TGTGCCAGCAGCCTTAGGACTAGCGGGAGGTTCGATGAGCAGTTCTTC
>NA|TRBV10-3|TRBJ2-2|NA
CAISERQRQTGELFF
TGTGCCATCAGTGAGCGGCAGCGACAAACCGGGGAGCTGTTTTTT
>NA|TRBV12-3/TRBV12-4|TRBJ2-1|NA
CASSFGPGEQFF
TGTGCCAGCAGTTTCGGTCCTGGTGAGCAGTTCTTC
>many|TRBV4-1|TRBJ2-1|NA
CASSQVVGDNEQFF
TGCGCCAGCAGCCAAGTGGTAGGGGACAATGAGCAGTTCTTC
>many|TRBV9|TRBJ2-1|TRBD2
CASSSYREGRDEQFF
TGTGCCAGCAGCTCGTACCGGGAGGGCCGGGATGAGCAGTTCTTC
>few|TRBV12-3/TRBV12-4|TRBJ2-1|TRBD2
CASRAISGRVGEQFF
TGTGCCAGCAGGGCTATTAGCGGGAGGGTGGGTGAGCAGTTCTTC
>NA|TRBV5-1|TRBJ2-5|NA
CASSFGAGQETQYF
TGCGCCAGCAGCTTCGGGGCAGGGCAAGAGACCCAGTACTTC
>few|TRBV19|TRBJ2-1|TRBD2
CASSIVSGGLAGVRSEQFF
TGTGCCAGTAGTATTGTCTCTGGAGGACTAGCGGGAGTCCGATCAGAGCAGTTCTTC
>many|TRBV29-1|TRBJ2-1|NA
CSANRGDGPYNEQFF
TGCAGCGCCAATAGGGGGGACGGACCCTACAATGAGCAGTTCTTC
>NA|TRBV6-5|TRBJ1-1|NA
CASSSPRQSPTEAFF
TGTGCCAGCAGTTCCCCGAGACAGTCCCCCACTGAAGCTTTCTTT
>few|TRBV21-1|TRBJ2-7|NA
CASSTPHPGLTVEQYF
TGTGCCAGCAGCACGCCCCACCCGGGACTCACGGTCGAGCAGTACTTC
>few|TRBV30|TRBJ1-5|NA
CAWSEAAGEQPQHF
TGTGCCTGGAGTGAGGCAGCCGGGGAGCAGCCCCAGCATTTT
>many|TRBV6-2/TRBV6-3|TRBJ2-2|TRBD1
CASRPTGPNTGELFF
TGTGCCAGCAGACCGACAGGGCCGAACACCGGGGAGCTGTTTTTT
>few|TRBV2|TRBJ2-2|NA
CASTWTGELFF
TGTGCCAGCACTTGGACCGGGGAGCTGTTTTTT
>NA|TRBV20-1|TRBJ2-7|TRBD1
CSARDSTGGSYEQYF
TGCAGTGCTAGAGATTCGACAGGGGGCTCCTACGAGCAGTACTTC
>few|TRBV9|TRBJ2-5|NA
CASSVEVGTQYF
TGTGCCAGCAGCGTAGAAGTGGGGACCCAGTACTTC
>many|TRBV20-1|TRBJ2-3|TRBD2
CSARTGTRFTDTQYF
TGCAGTGCGCGGACCGGGACTAGGTTTACAGATACGCAGTATTTT
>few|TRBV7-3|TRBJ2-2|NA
CASSRQATGELFF
TGTGCCAGCAGCCGACAGGCTACCGGGGAGCTGTTTTTT
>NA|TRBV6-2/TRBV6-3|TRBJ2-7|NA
CASSQMGGIFEQYF
TGTGCCAGCAGTCAGATGGGCGGGATTTTCGAGCAGTACTTC
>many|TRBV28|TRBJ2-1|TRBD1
CASTHRGSNEQFF
TGTGCCAGCACTCACAGGGGCAGCAATGAGCAGTTCTTC
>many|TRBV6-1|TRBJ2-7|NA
CASKGYRGTPFSPKYEQYF
TGTGCCAGCAAAGGATATCGCGGGACACCTTTTAGCCCCAAATACGAGCAGTACTTC